This is a list of T cell receptor beta chains from one sample in a study of T cell responses to AZD1222 COVID-19 vaccine. Profiled with immunoSEQ multiplex PCR; TCRdb holds only in-frame clones, not every one. In the table there are 92,000 or so clones, about nine tenths of which are singletons. The sequencing here drew on peripheral blood, taken on day 0 of AZD1222 vaccination. The source of these receptors is an adult in good health. The CDR3 runs from the conserved cysteine through the conserved F or W. The D gene is left open where the match is weak. For some rows the clone size is stated as once, few or many, or as a class when expanded; others skip it.

TRBV2	NA	NA	TRBJ1-4	CASSNRASEKLFF	TGTGCCAGCAGTAACAGGGCCAGTGAAAAACTGTTTTTT
TRBV11-1	NA	NA	TRBJ2-7	CASSLRRGAVAEQYF	TGTGCCAGCAGCTTACGGAGGGGCGCAGTCGCCGAGCAGTACTTC
TRBV25-1	NA	NA	TRBJ1-2	CASSQVSYGYTF	TGTGCCAGCAGTCAGGTGTCCTATGGCTACACCTTC
TRBV4-3	NA	NA	TRBJ1-2	CASSQVGQSGYYGYTF	TGCGCCAGCAGCCAAGTCGGACAGTCGGGGTACTATGGCTACACCTTC
TRBV6-1	NA	NA	TRBJ1-2	CASSEQDAYGYTF	TGTGCCAGCAGTGAACAAGATGCGTATGGCTACACCTTC
TRBV29-1	NA	NA	TRBJ1-2	CSVESGPTYGYTF	TGCAGCGTTGAATCGGGCCCGACCTATGGCTACACCTTC
TRBV2	NA	NA	TRBJ2-1	CASSLRGDEQFF	TGTGCCAGCAGTCTCAGGGGAGATGAGCAGTTCTTC
TRBV28	NA	TRBD2	TRBJ2-1	CASSLELSGGMNEQFF	TGTGCCAGCAGTTTAGAGTTATCGGGGGGGATGAATGAGCAGTTCTTC
TRBV6-5	NA	TRBD1	TRBJ2-2	CASSYSRRGSGELFF	TGTGCCAGCAGTTACTCGCGCAGGGGGTCCGGGGAGCTGTTTTTT
TRBV13	NA	NA	TRBJ2-1	CASNHRTSAYNEQFF	TGTGCCAGCAACCACCGTACTTCGGCCTACAATGAGCAGTTCTTC
TRBV30	NA	NA	TRBJ1-2	CAWSPSRRRGGYTF	TGTGCCTGGAGTCCCTCGCGGAGGAGGGGTGGCTACACCTTC
TRBV30	NA	NA	TRBJ1-2	CAWSVSDYGYTF	TGTGCCTGGAGTGTATCGGACTATGGCTACACCTTC
TRBV19	NA	NA	TRBJ1-2	CASSLLPQGGGYGYTF	TGTGCCAGTAGTCTCCTCCCGCAGGGCGGCGGCTATGGCTACACCTTC
TRBV2	once	TRBD1	TRBJ1-6	CASSGQGTKNSPLHF	TGTGCCAGCAGTGGACAGGGGACGAAGAATTCACCCCTCCACTTT
TRBV19	NA	NA	TRBJ1-1	CASSKGVRRTEAFF	TGTGCCAGTAGTAAGGGGGTAAGGCGGACTGAAGCTTTCTTT
TRBV30	NA	NA	TRBJ1-3	CAWRSGSRGDTIYF	TGTGCCTGGAGGTCGGGGTCTCGAGGAGACACCATATATTTT
TRBV7-2	NA	TRBD1	TRBJ2-3	CASSLANRGGLTDTQYF	TGTGCCAGCAGCTTAGCGAATCGAGGGGGCCTCACAGATACGCAGTATTTT
TRBV9	NA	NA	TRBJ1-6	CASSVGPGKGSPLHF	TGTGCCAGCAGCGTAGGACCAGGGAAAGGCTCACCCCTCCACTTT
TRBV6-5	NA	NA	TRBJ1-1	CASSYLDRDTEAFF	TGTGCCAGCAGTTACCTCGATCGAGACACTGAAGCTTTCTTT
TRBV6-2/TRBV6-3	NA	TRBD1	TRBJ2-7	CASSFITRTGKSYEQYF	TGTGCCAGCAGTTTCATCACTCGGACAGGGAAGTCCTACGAGCAGTACTTC
TRBV11-2	NA	NA	TRBJ2-2	CASSLVTGELFF	TGTGCCAGCAGCTTAGTGACCGGGGAGCTGTTTTTT
TRBV5-6	NA	NA	TRBJ2-1	CASSFDSLEQFF	TGTGCCAGCAGCTTCGATTCACTGGAGCAGTTCTTC